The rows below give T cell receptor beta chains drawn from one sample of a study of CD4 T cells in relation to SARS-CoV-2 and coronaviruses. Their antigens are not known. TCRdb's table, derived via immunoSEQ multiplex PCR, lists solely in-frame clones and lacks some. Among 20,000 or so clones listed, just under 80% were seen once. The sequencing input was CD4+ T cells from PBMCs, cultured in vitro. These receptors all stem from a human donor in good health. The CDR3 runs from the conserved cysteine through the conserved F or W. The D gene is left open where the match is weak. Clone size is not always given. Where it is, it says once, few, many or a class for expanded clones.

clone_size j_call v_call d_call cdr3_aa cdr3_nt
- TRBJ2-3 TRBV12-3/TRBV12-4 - CASRAGRTDTQYF TGTGCCAGTAGGGCGGGACGCACAGATACGCAGTATTTT
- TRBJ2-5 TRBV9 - CASSETGSGETQYF TGTGCCAGCAGCGAGACTGGGTCCGGGGAGACCCAGTACTTC
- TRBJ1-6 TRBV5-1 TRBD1 CASSAGQQASPLHF TGCGCCAGCAGCGCGGGACAGCAAGCTTCACCCCTCCACTTT
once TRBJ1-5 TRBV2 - CASSEAHGGGWQPQHF TGTGCCAGCAGTGAAGCGCATGGGGGGGGATGGCAGCCCCAGCATTTT
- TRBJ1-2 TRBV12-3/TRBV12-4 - CASRLRGGYTF TGTGCCAGCAGACTACGGGGGGGCTACACCTTC
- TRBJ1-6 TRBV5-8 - CASRKETAVNSPLHF TGTGCCAGCAGAAAGGAGACAGCCGTTAATTCACCCCTCCACTTT
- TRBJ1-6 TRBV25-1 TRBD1 CASSGPEGGESYNSPLHF TGTGCCAGCAGTGGACCCGAAGGGGGCGAATCCTATAATTCACCCCTCCACTTT
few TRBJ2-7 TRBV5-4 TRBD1 CASSIGRGQEKNYEQYF TGTGCCAGCAGCATTGGCCGGGGACAGGAAAAAAACTACGAGCAGTACTTC
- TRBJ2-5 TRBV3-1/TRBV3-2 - CASSRMSGALETQYF TGTGCCAGCAGCCGGATGAGCGGAGCCCTAGAGACCCAGTACTTC
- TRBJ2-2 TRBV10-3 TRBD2 CATNLGRGGGELFF TGTGCCACCAACCTCGGACGGGGGGGTGGGGAGCTGTTTTTT
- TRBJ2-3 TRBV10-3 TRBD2 CAIRRGLAGGITDTQYF TGTGCCATCAGACGGGGACTAGCGGGAGGGATCACAGATACGCAGTATTTT
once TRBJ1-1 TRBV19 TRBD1 CASRSGGDSEAFF TGTGCCAGTAGATCAGGGGGGGATTCTGAAGCTTTCTTT
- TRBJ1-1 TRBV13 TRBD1 CASRKGPGQGITEAFF TGTGCCAGCAGGAAAGGACCGGGACAGGGTATCACTGAAGCTTTCTTT
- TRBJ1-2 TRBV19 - CASSINWRGHGYTF TGTGCCAGTAGTATTAATTGGAGGGGACATGGCTACACCTTC
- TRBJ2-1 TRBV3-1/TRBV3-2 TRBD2 CASSQDASGASYNEQFF TGTGCCAGCAGCCAAGATGCCAGCGGGGCTTCCTACAATGAGCAGTTCTTC
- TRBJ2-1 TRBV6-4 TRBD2 CASSDYSREWEQFF TGTGCCAGCAGTGACTACTCGCGGGAGTGGGAGCAGTTCTTC
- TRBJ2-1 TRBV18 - CASSPPEGAPYNEQFF TGTGCCAGCTCACCACCGGAGGGGGCCCCCTACAATGAGCAGTTCTTC
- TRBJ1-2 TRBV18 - CASSPRDINYGYTF TGTGCCAGCTCACCAAGGGATATAAACTATGGCTACACCTTC
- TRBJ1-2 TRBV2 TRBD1 CASSDEDRGRNYGYTF TGTGCCAGCAGTGATGAGGACAGGGGGAGAAACTATGGCTACACCTTC
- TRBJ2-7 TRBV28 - CASTGDGRTLGTYEQYF TGTGCCAGCACTGGGGACGGACGTACCTTAGGGACCTACGAGCAGTACTTC
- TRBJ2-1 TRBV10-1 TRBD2 CASSLWTSGSRNEQFF TGCGCCAGCAGTCTCTGGACTAGCGGGAGTAGGAATGAGCAGTTCTTC
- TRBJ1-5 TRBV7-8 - CASSYASISDYSNQPQHF TGTGCCAGCAGTTATGCGTCGATTAGTGATTATAGCAATCAGCCCCAGCATTTT
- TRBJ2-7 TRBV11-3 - CASSLWGEQYF TGTGCCAGCAGCTTATGGGGAGAGCAGTACTTC
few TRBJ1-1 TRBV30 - CAWSGQKNTEAFF TGTGCCTGGAGTGGACAGAAGAACACTGAAGCTTTCTTT
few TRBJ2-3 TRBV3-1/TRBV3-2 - CASSQGADTQYF TGTGCCAGCAGCCAGGGGGCAGATACGCAGTATTTT
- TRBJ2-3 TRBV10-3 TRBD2 CAISDGLAGPLGDTQYF TGTGCCATCAGTGACGGACTAGCGGGTCCATTAGGAGATACGCAGTATTTT
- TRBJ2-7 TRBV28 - CASSLGRVNEQYF TGTGCCAGCAGTTTAGGCAGGGTCAACGAGCAGTACTTC
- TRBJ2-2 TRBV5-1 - CASSPQWGAVGTGELFF TGCGCCAGCAGCCCACAATGGGGGGCGGTTGGGACCGGGGAGCTGTTTTTT
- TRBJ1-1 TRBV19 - CASSRGLGTEAFF TGTGCCAGTAGCCGCGGGTTGGGCACTGAAGCTTTCTTT
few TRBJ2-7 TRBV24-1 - CATSEEGTYEQYF TGTGCCACCAGTGAGGAAGGAACCTACGAGCAGTACTTC